The 24 T cell receptor beta chains presented below share a single source sample, sequenced in a study of monozygotic twins with inflammatory bowel disease. From its re-call of the 5' RACE reads, TCRdb lists each CDR3 protein once, without DNA. The table gives 350,000 to 400,000 distinct CDR3 sequences; the top ten clones make up 2.6% of it. The sequencing input was blood. These TCRs come from a human donor with ulcerative colitis or Crohn's disease, or a healthy co-twin of an affected twin (not recorded which).

This sequence joins TRBV28 and TRBJ2-7; lacking DNA, the TRBD2 call made by TCRdb goes unchecked. This CDR3 is 14 amino acids long. Looked up from germline, CDR1 is MDHEN and CDR2 is SYDVKM. The CDR3 loop is CASSSPGGGDEQYF. Complete variable domain (other parts from reference TRBV28 and TRBJ2-7): DVKVTQSSRYLVKRTGEKVFLECVQDMDHENMFWYRQDPGLGLRLIYFSYDVKMKEKGDIPEGYSVSREKKERFSLILESASTNQTSMYLCASSSPGGGDEQYFGPGTRLTVT.

CDR3 in amino acids: CASSSARTGGHGYTF. The V call is TRBV7-2, the J call TRBJ1-2; without DNA, the TCRdb call of TRBD1 cannot be checked. The CDR3 consists of 15 residues. The germline V gene has CDR1 SGHTA and CDR2 FQGNSA.

The chain recombines TRBV20-1 with TRBJ1-5; TCRdb outputs TRBD1, but without DNA this stays unchecked. The CDR3 consists of 13 residues. Germline CDR1 reads DFQATT; CDR2 reads SNEGSKA (reference sequence). CDR3 amino acids: CSAPDGSNQPQHF.

The chain combines TRBV6-5 with TRBJ1-1; the TRBD1 assignment by TCRdb is unverifiable without DNA. The CDR3 spans 17 residues. Germline values: CDR1 MNHEY, CDR2 SVGAGI. The CDR3 reads CASSYSRTGGLNTEASF.

The chain couples TRBV12-3 or TRBV12-4 to TRBJ1-2; TCRdb reports TRBD1, a call that lacks DNA to check it against. The CDR3 contains 13 residues. CDR3 loop: CASSSRQSYGYTF.

The gene calls are TRBV5-1 and TRBJ2-1; lacking DNA, the TRBD1 call made by TCRdb goes unchecked. This CDR3 is built from 15 residues. CDR1 is SGHRS and CDR2 is YFSETQ in the germline V gene. This chain's CDR3 is CASSPQGIGNNEQFF.

V is TRBV3-1 and J is TRBJ2-2; the D gene TCRdb calls, TRBD1, cannot be checked with no DNA. The CDR3 runs 16 residues. Germline assignment: CDR1 LGHDT and CDR2 YNNKEL (reference sequence). CDR3 region: CASSHFGQGVTGELFF.

The chain combines TRBV5-1 with TRBJ2-7; as DNA is missing, the TRBD1 call by TCRdb cannot be tested. The length of the CDR3 is 15 residues. Per germline, CDR1 SGHRS and CDR2 YFSETQ. Here the CDR3 reads CASSRSDRGLGEQYF.

The CDR3 protein is CASTRDRSYGYTF. The chain couples TRBV12-3 or TRBV12-4 to TRBJ1-2; TCRdb's D call, TRBD1, is unchecked because there is no DNA. CDR3 length: 13 residues.

CDR3 sequence: CASSPTAYSNQPQHF. The V and J genes are TRBV18 and TRBJ1-5. Germline loops: CDR1 KGHSH, CDR2 LQKENI. The CDR3 spans 15 residues.

The chain has TRBV6-5 and TRBJ2-7. CDR3 length: 15 residues. Germline CDR1 MNHEY, CDR2 SVGAGI. CDR3 sequence: CASSYSGIAPYEQYF.

The J gene is TRBJ1-1, the V gene TRBV7-9; TCRdb's assignment of TRBD1 cannot be checked, as there is no DNA. Germline CDR1 is SEHNR and CDR2 is FQNEAQ (reference sequence). The length of the CDR3 is 14 residues. The CDR3 here is CASSLAAPGTEAFF.

V is TRBV6-2 or TRBV6-3 and J is TRBJ2-1. Germline V gives CDR1 MNHEY, CDR2 SVGEGT. The CDR3 loop spans 13 amino acids. The CDR3 loop reads CASSPFLTDEQFF.

V usage is TRBV7-2 and J usage is TRBJ2-7; TCRdb's D call of TRBD2 is untestable without DNA. CDR1 and CDR2 from the germline V gene are SGHTA and FQGNSA. The CDR3 is 15 residues long. This chain's CDR3 is CASSSDSGTGNEQYF.

The V call is TRBV25-1, the J call TRBJ2-7; without DNA, the TCRdb call of TRBD1 cannot be checked. This CDR3 region has 15 residues. CDR1 is MGHDK and CDR2 is SYGVNS in the germline V gene. The CDR3 protein is CASSESGAGPYEQYF.

V and J are TRBV6-5 and TRBJ2-3; as DNA is missing, the TRBD1 call by TCRdb cannot be tested. Per germline, CDR1 MNHEY and CDR2 SVGAGI. The CDR3 is made up of 15 amino acids. CDR3 in amino acids: CASSYSGGSPDTQYF.

V is TRBV12-3 or TRBV12-4 and J is TRBJ2-5; TCRdb returns TRBD1, unconfirmable since there is no DNA. This CDR3 has 14 amino acids. This CDR3 reads CASRGRQGQETQYF.

The chain links TRBV5-1 to TRBJ2-1. The CDR3 length is 14 residues. Looked up from germline, CDR1 is SGHRS and CDR2 is YFSETQ. The CDR3 is CASSLGRGFDEQFF.

The V gene is TRBV10-3, the J gene TRBJ2-2; TCRdb outputs TRBD1, but without DNA this stays unchecked. The CDR3 totals 18 residues. Germline lookup yields CDR1 ENHRY and CDR2 SYGVKD. This CDR3 is CAISESPAKIANTGELFF.

The chain recombines TRBV24-1 with TRBJ1-1. CDR3 length: 13 amino acids. Per the germline V gene, CDR1 is KGHDR and CDR2 is SFDVKD. The CDR3 is CATKNAGNTEAFF.

The chain employs TRBV20-1 and TRBJ1-5; TCRdb indicates TRBD1, and absent DNA this call remains unverified. Per germline, CDR1 DFQATT and CDR2 SNEGSKA (reference sequence). The CDR3 sequence is 13 residues long. The CDR3: CSARDTVGQPQHF.

V gene TRBV20-1 combines with J gene TRBJ1-4; the D call from TCRdb, TRBD1, cannot be confirmed without DNA. CDR1 is DFQATT, CDR2 SNEGSKA, per germline (reference sequence). The CDR3 has 15 amino acids. Here the CDR3 reads CSAYNPGTGHEKLFF.

The V gene is TRBV2, the J gene TRBJ2-7; TCRdb gives TRBD1 as the D gene, but with no DNA this cannot be confirmed. The germline V gene encodes CDR1 SNHLY and CDR2 FYNNEI. The CDR3 spans 13 residues. CDR3 residues: CASSETGTYEQYF.

This chain's CDR3 is CASSQEGATGWGTDTQYF. This chain joins TRBV4-3 and TRBJ2-3; TCRdb outputs TRBD1, but without DNA this stays unchecked. Per germline, CDR1 LGHNA and CDR2 YSLEER. The CDR3 runs to 18 residues.